These 23 T cell receptor beta chains share one sample of origin, sequenced in a study of STAT5B mutations in CD4+ large granular lymphocyte leukemia. Repertoires were generated with immunoSEQ multiplex PCR, while TCRdb's copy carries only in-frame clones and drops some. The top ten clones hold approximately 2.5% of a sample with about 30,000 clones, just under 80% of them seen once. The sequenced sample consisted of CD4+ T cells from blood buffy coats. These receptors all stem from a human donor in good health.

The V and J genes are TRBV7-9 and TRBJ1-1; D gene ambiguous. The CDR3 extends over 13 amino acids. V shed 3 bases and J shed 0 bases, with 5 bases lying between them. CDR1 and CDR2 (germline): SEHNR, FQNEAQ (reference sequence). This chain's CDR3 is CASSLGMNTEAFF. The CDR3 DNA follows: TGTGCCAGCAGCTTGGGAATGAACACTGAAGCTTTCTTT.

In this sample, this clone turned up a few times. This chain links TRBV7-8 with TRBJ2-5; D is possibly TRBD2 (7 bases). V lost 0 bases, J lost 0 bases, and 8 bases lay in between. The germline V gene has CDR1 SGHVS and CDR2 FQNEAQ. The CDR3 loop spans 15 amino acids. The CDR3 region has the DNA TGTGCCAGCAGCTTAGCGGGGGGGCACCAAGAGACCCAGTACTTC. It is translated as CASSLAGGHQETQYF. The full variable domain, in which reference TRBV7-8 and TRBJ2-5 provide the parts outside the CDR3, is GAGVSQSPRYKVAKRGQDVALRCDPISGHVSLFWYQQALGQGPEFLTYFQNEAQLDKSGLPSDRFFAERPEGSVSTLKIQRTQQEDSAVYLCASSLAGGHQETQYFGPGTRLLVL.

The chain has TRBV9 and TRBJ2-1, with 14 bases identical to TRBD2. With V trimmed by 4 bases and J by 6 bases, 6 bases remained unmatched. The CDR3 sequence is 16 residues long. The V gene's germline CDR1 is SGDLS and CDR2 YYNGEE. The CDR3 nucleotides read TGTGCCAGCAGCCCACGACTAGCGGGGGGGCCCAATGAGCAGTTCTTC. This gives the protein CASSPRLAGGPNEQFF.

The genes are TRBV4-1 and TRBJ1-4, with 7 bases lining up with TRBD1. CDR3 size: 17 residues. Germline V gene data show CDR1 as MGHRA and CDR2 as YSYEKL. J lost 0 bases, V lost 4 bases, and 8 bases had no gene match. CDR3 nucleotides: TGCGCCAGCAGCCGCGAGACAGGGTTTACAACTAATGAAAAACTGTTTTTT. It codes for CASSRETGFTTNEKLFF.

This chain links TRBV9 with TRBJ1-6; D not resolved. This CDR3 is built from 15 residues. Germline V gene data show CDR1 as SGDLS and CDR2 as YYNGEE. Trimming removed 3 bases from V and 0 bases from J, with 7 bases in between. Here the CDR3 reads CASSGEGSYNSPLHF. CDR3 bases: TGTGCCAGCAGCGGGGAGGGCTCCTATAATTCACCCCTCCACTTT.

The J gene is TRBJ1-1, the V gene TRBV5-1; a possible D gene is TRBD1 (6 bases). The V gene lost 7 bases and the J gene lost 5 bases, with 24 bases spanning the gap. The length of the CDR3 is 16 residues. CDR1 and CDR2 from the germline V gene are SGHRS and YFSETQ. This CDR3 is CASQPDNPRGGTEAFF. Here the CDR3 DNA reads TGCGCCAGCCAACCTGACAACCCGAGGGGGGGGACTGAAGCTTTCTTT.

V usage is TRBV18 and J usage is TRBJ1-4; 7 positions agree with TRBD1. The V and J ends lost 6 bases and 4 bases, in that order; junction bases with no gene match: 5. The germline gives CDR1 KGHSH, CDR2 LQKENI. CDR3 length: 14 residues. The CDR3 sequence is CASSGQARNEKLFF. In DNA form, the CDR3 reads TGTGCCAGCTCCGGACAGGCCCGTAATGAAAAACTGTTTTTT.

The chain uses TRBV6-5 and TRBJ2-1; 10 bases fit TRBD2. Germline CDR1 and CDR2: MNHEY and SVGAGI. V shed 4 bases and J 4 bases; nucleotides not matched to a gene: 4. The CDR3 consists of 15 residues. CDR3 nucleotides: TGTGCCAGCAGTTTAGCGGGAGGAGGTTACAATGAGCAGTTCTTC. Translating it yields CASSLAGGGYNEQFF.

This chain links TRBV7-9 with TRBJ1-5; 9 bases are shared with TRBD1. Germline CDR1 is SEHNR and CDR2 is FQNEAQ (reference sequence). The junction had 6 bases not matched to a gene; V was cut back by 5 bases and J by 7 bases. This CDR3 region has 14 residues. CDR3 amino acids: CASSKRQGEQPQHF. The CDR3, as DNA: TGTGCCAGCAGCAAACGACAGGGGGAGCAGCCCCAGCATTTT.

This clone occurred a few times. J is TRBJ1-1 and V is TRBV11-2, with D uncertain. Germline CDR1 SGHAT, CDR2 FQNNGV. CDR3 length: 13 amino acids. Trimming left V 5 bases short and J 5 bases short, with 12 bases between. The CDR3 bases are TGTGCCAGCAGCACACAATCGGGGACTGAAGCTTTCTTT. Translation gives CASSTQSGTEAFF.

This chain links TRBV5-6 with TRBJ2-7; 8 nucleotides align to TRBD2. The germline CDR1 and CDR2 sequences are SGHDT and YYEEEE. This CDR3 region has 15 residues. The ends lost 3 bases at V and 3 bases at J; junction bases unmatched: 8. The CDR3 here is CASSSPATSGYEQYF. In DNA, the CDR3 is TGTGCCAGCAGCTCCCCAGCCACTAGCGGCTACGAGCAGTACTTC.

The chain carries TRBV2 and TRBJ1-4; D is ambiguous. The CDR3 contains 12 residues. With 4 bases removed from V and 6 bases from J, the gap between germline ends came to 6 bases. Per the germline V gene, CDR1 is SNHLY and CDR2 is FYNNEI. The CDR3: CASSAGYEKLFF. In nucleotides, the CDR3 is TGTGCCAGCAGTGCCGGGTATGAAAAACTGTTTTTT. Full variable domain (remainder filled in from reference TRBV2 and TRBJ1-4): EPEVTQTPSHQVTQMGQEVILRCVPISNHLYFYWYRQILGQKVEFLVSFYNNEISEKSEIFDDQFSVERPDGSNFTLKIRSTKLEDSAMYFCASSAGYEKLFFGSGTQLSVL.

J is TRBJ2-7 and V is TRBV7-2; D possibly corresponds to TRBD1 (6 bases). Germline V CDR1 and CDR2: SGHTA, FQGNSA. V dropped 5 bases and J dropped 1 base, with 12 bases sitting between them. The CDR3 sequence is 14 residues long. CDR3 loop: CASSLGTKSYEQYF. DNA for the CDR3: TGTGCCAGCAGCCTCGGGACAAAATCCTACGAGCAGTACTTC.

Concerning this clone itself: Here the CDR3 omits its conserved ending phenylalanine or tryptophan, so a read error is the likely source. Because the CDR3's place on the DNA is in doubt, the DNA is left out and the CDR3 is given as listed by TCRdb. The rearrangement joins TRBV7-9 to TRBJ1-2. The CDR3 is 12 residues long, ends included. Germline V gene sequence: CDR1 SEHNR, CDR2 FQNEAQ (reference sequence). The CDR3 region is CASSDRGAAGIL.

The chain joins TRBV18 to TRBJ2-1, with 10 bases that match TRBD1. This CDR3 comprises 17 residues. In germline, CDR1 is KGHSH, CDR2 LQKENI. With 6 bases clipped from V and 4 bases from J, the junction kept 12 bases outside the gene matches. The CDR3 is CASSHPAGQGGYNEQFF. In DNA, the CDR3 is TGTGCCAGCTCCCACCCCGCAGGACAGGGGGGTTACAATGAGCAGTTCTTC.

This clone has only a few counts. The chain carries TRBV15 and TRBJ2-7, with D possibly being TRBD1 or TRBD2 (5 bases each). This CDR3 has 16 residues. CDR1 and CDR2 from the germline V gene are LNHNV and YYDKDF (reference sequence). Trimming removed 0 bases from V and 3 bases from J, with 15 bases in between. The CDR3: CATSRDLAGTYYEQYF. Here the CDR3 DNA reads TGTGCCACCAGCAGAGATCTGGCAGGGACCTACTACGAGCAGTACTTC.

This clone was recorded a few times. The chain has TRBV10-3 and TRBJ1-2; D is perhaps TRBD1 (6 bases). Germline lookup yields CDR1 ENHRY and CDR2 SYGVKD. CDR3 size: 15 residues. Trimming removed 0 bases from V and 3 bases from J, with 11 bases in between. The CDR3 DNA is TGTGCCATCAGTGAGTCCCTTTCAGGGGACTATGGCTACACCTTC. Translation: CAISESLSGDYGYTF.

The chain carries TRBV29-1 and TRBJ1-1, with D possibly matching TRBD1 (5 bases). Trimming stripped 5 bases from V and 1 base from J, with 17 bases between. CDR3 size: 15 residues. CDR1 is SQVTM, CDR2 ANQGSEA, per germline. The CDR3 reads CSVYGGGRANTEAFF. CDR3 coding DNA: TGCAGCGTTTATGGAGGTGGCAGGGCGAACACTGAAGCTTTCTTT.

The rearrangement joins TRBV6-1 to TRBJ1-5; D is unclear. CDR3 length: 16 amino acids. V was cut by 0 bases and J by 5 bases, with 14 bases left in between. CDR1 MNHNS and CDR2 SASEGT come from the germline V gene. The CDR3 nucleotides are TGTGCCAGCAGTGAAGCGGGTTTAGCTGGGGATCAGCCCCAGCATTTT. Protein sequence: CASSEAGLAGDQPQHF.

This chain joins TRBV11-2 and TRBJ1-6; possible D gene TRBD1, 5 bases. V was cut by 2 bases and J by 6 bases, with 11 bases left in between. This CDR3 is 15 amino acids long. Germline V gene data show CDR1 as SGHAT and CDR2 as FQNNGV. The CDR3 DNA reads as TGTGCCAGCAGCTTATTAGGCGACAGTAATTCACCCCTCCACTTT. Translation: CASSLLGDSNSPLHF.

The chain couples TRBV4-1 to TRBJ1-2, with D uncertain. Trimming removed 7 bases from V and 8 bases from J, with 20 bases in between. This CDR3 spans 14 amino acids. The V gene's germline CDR1 is MGHRA and CDR2 YSYEKL. CDR3 loop: CASNPAGTRSGYTF. CDR3 coding DNA: TGCGCCAGCAACCCCGCTGGAACACGATCCGGCTACACCTTC.

The chain uses TRBV30 and TRBJ1-1; D possibly corresponds to TRBD1 (5 bases). This CDR3 region has 13 residues. The germline gives CDR1 GTSNPN, CDR2 SVGIG (reference sequence). The germline V and J ends were trimmed by 1 base and 1 base, with 7 bases remaining between them. The CDR3 coding sequence is TGTGCCTGGAGTGGTGGACAGAACACTGAAGCTTTCTTT. This gives the protein CAWSGGQNTEAFF.

On this clone: The same CDR3 arises from other DNA sequences in this sample as well. The J gene is TRBJ2-7, the V gene TRBV30; the match to TRBD2 covers 9 bases. Germline V gene data show CDR1 as GTSNPN and CDR2 as SVGIG (reference sequence). CDR3 length: 13 amino acids. With V trimmed by 1 base and J by 2 bases, 0 bases remained unmatched. The CDR3 loop is CAWSGLAAYEQYF. In DNA form, the CDR3 reads TGTGCCTGGAGTGGACTAGCGGCCTACGAGCAGTACTTC.